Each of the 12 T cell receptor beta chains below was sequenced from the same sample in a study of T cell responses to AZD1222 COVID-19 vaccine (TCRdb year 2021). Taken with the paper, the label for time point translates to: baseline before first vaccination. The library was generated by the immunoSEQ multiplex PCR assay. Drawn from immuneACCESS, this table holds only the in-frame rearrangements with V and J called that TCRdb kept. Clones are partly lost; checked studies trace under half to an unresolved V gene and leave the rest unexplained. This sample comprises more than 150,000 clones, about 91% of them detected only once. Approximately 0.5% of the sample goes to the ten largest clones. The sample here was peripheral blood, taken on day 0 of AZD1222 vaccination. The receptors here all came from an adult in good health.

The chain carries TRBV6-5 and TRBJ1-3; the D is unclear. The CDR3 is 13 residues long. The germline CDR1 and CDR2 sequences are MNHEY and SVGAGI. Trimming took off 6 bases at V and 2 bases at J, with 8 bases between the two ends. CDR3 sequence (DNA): TGTGCCAGCAGACAAATAGCTGGAAACACCATATATTTT. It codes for CASRQIAGNTIYF.

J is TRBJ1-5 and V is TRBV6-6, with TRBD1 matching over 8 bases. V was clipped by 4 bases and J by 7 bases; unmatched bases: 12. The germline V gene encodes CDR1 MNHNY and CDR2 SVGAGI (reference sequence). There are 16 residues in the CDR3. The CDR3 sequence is CASSLTLSDRAQPQHF. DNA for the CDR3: TGTGCCAGCAGTTTAACCCTTTCGGACAGGGCACAGCCCCAGCATTTT.

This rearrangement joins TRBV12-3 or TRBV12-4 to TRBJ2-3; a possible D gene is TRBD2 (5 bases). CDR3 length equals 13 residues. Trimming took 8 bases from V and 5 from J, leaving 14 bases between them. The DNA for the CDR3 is TGTGCCAGCCAAGACCATGCGGGAGATACGCAGTATTTT. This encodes CASQDHAGDTQYF.

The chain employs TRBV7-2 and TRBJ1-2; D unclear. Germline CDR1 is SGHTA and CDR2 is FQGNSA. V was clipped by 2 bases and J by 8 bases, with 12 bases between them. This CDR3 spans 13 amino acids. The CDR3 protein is CASSLWSAEGYTF. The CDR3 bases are TGTGCCAGCAGCTTATGGTCAGCGGAGGGCTACACCTTC.

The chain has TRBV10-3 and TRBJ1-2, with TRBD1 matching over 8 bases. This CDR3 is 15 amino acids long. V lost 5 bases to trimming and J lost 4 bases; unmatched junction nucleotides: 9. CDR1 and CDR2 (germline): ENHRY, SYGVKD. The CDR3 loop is CAISRGAGGSYGYTF. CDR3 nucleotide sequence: TGTGCCATCAGTCGGGGGGCAGGGGGCAGCTATGGCTACACCTTC.

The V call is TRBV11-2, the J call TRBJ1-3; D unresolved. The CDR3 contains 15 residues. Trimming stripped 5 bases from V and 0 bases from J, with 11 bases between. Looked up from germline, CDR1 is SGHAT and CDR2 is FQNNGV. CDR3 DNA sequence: TGTGCCAGCAGCCCCTCCCCGACCTCTGGAAACACCATATATTTT. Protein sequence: CASSPSPTSGNTIYF.

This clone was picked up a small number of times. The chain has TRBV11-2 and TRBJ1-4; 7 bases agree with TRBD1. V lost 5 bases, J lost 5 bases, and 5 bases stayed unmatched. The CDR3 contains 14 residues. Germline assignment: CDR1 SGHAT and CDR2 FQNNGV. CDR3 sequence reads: CASSRDSINEKLFF. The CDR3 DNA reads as TGTGCCAGCAGCAGGGACAGTATAAATGAAAAACTGTTTTTT. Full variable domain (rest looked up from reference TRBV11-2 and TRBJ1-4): EAGVAQSPRYKIIEKRQSVAFWCNPISGHATLYWYQQILGQGPKLLIQFQNNGVVDDSQLPKDRFSAERLKGVDSTLKIQPAKLEDSAVYLCASSRDSINEKLFFGSGTQLSVL.

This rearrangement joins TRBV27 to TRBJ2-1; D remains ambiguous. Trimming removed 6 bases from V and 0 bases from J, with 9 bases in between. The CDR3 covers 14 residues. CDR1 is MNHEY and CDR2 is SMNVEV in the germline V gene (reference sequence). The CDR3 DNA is TGTGCCAGCAGGGGCTACAGCTCCTACAATGAGCAGTTCTTC. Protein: CASRGYSSYNEQFF.

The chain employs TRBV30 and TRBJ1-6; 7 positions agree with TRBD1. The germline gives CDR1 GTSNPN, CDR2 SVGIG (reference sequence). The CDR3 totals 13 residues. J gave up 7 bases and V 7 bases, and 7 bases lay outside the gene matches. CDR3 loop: CALYRGVNSPLHF. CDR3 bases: TGTGCCTTATACAGGGGTGTAAATTCACCCCTCCACTTT.

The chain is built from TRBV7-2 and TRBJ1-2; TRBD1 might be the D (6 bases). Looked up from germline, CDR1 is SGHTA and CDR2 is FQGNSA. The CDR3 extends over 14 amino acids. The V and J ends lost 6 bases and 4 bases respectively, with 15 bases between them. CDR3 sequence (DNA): TGTGCCAGCAGGACACCGGACAGCTTCTATGGCTACACCTTC. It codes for CASRTPDSFYGYTF.

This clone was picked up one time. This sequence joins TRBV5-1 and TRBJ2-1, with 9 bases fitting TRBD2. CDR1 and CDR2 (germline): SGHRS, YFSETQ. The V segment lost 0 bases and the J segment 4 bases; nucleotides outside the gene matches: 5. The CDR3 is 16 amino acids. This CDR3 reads CASSLGTSGPYNEQFF. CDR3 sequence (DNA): TGCGCCAGCAGCTTGGGAACTAGCGGGCCTTACAATGAGCAGTTCTTC. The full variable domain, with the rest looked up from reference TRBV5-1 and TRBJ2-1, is KAGVTQTPRYLIKTRGQQVTLSCSPISGHRSVSWYQQTPGQGLQFLFEYFSETQRNKGNFPGRFSGRQFSNSRSEMNVSTLELGDSALYLCASSLGTSGPYNEQFFGPGTRLTVL.

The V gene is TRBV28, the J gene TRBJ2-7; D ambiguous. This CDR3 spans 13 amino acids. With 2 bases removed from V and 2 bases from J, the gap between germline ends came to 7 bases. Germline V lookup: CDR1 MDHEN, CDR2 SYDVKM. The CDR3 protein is CASSLAHTYEQYF. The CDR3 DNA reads TGTGCCAGCAGTTTAGCGCACACCTACGAGCAGTACTTC.